This T cell receptor beta chain came from a study of OX40 agonist ivuxolimab in advanced cancers. The study in broad terms: The costimulatory receptor OX40 (CD134) was targeted by ivuxolimab, a fully human IgG2 agonistic monoclonal antibody. Patients were allowed to have had prior anti-PD-1, anti-PD-L1 or anti-CTLA-4 therapy, and 40% of the dose-escalation patients had been treated with checkpoint inhibitors. The paper describes the monotherapy dose-escalation part (N ≈ 52 patients) of the phase I trial of ivuxolimab. Partial responses occurred in three dose-escalation patients, of whom one had hepatocellular carcinoma and two had cutaneous melanoma. Intravenous ivuxolimab was administered to patients every 2 weeks at six dose levels: 0.01, 0.1, 0.3, 1.5, 3 and 10 mg/kg. The purpose of peripheral TCRbeta sequencing was to test whether ivuxolimab changed TCR sequence diversity and led to clonal T-cell expansion. A male proportion of 75% to 85% and a mean age of roughly 55 years, ranging from 23 to 79, were recorded for the dose-escalation cohort. Of the 50 to 55 patients in dose escalation, some 20 had hepatocellular carcinoma, about 15 had melanoma, 9 had renal cell carcinoma and 9 had head and neck cancer. What the study reported, not specific to this receptor: At doses of 0.1 to 3.0 mg/kg, clonal expansion of both CD4+ and CD8+ T cells in blood was seen between baseline and week 6. Low levels of normalized T-cell clonal expansion were also shown by some nonresponding patients. After ivuxolimab, expanded clones were on average more numerous among CD8+ T cells than among CD4+ T cells. Antigen specificity was not determined for the clonally expanded peripheral T cells. In the 0.1-3.0 mg/kg groups, partial responders had among the lowest normalized peripheral clonal expansion, particularly in CD8+ T cells.

V is pared back by 2 bases and J by 1 base, with 2 bases lying between the germline termini. According to the germline V gene, CDR1 reads SGHDT and CDR2 reads YYEEEE. The cysteine opens and the phenylalanine closes a CDR3 of 12 amino acids. The entry retains the CDR3 DNA only, 36 bases that are in frame from base 1. Genomic DNA was extracted from sorted cells for sequencing of the TCRbeta CDR3 region. TCRbeta CDR3 regions were sequenced using the immunoSEQ Assay. This is the immuneACCESS table as TCRdb keeps it, with only in-frame sequences that have V and J called. A part of the clones is gone; compared with another copy, unresolved V genes explain less than half, and the rest is unexplained. This sample gives about 20,000 clones in total; approximately 87% of them show up just once. The ten largest clones take up around 25% of the sample. Worth noting for this clone: Its antigen has not been determined. No clone much larger than this one lies a single base away; base qualities are absent. Other nucleotide sequences from this sample produce the same CDR3.

Patients with a history of autoimmune disease or receiving systemic immunosuppression were excluded from the trial. Peripheral blood for TCR sequencing was drawn from every dose cohort at baseline, at cycle 4 day 1 and at cycle 7 day 1. Samples came from an open-label, multicenter, first-in-human phase I dose-escalation trial of ivuxolimab. The trial enrolled adults with locally advanced or metastatic head and neck squamous cell, hepatocellular, melanoma or renal cell carcinoma. Before TCR sequencing, CD4+ and CD8+ T cells were separately sorted from peripheral blood. The origin of this receptor is an adult with an advanced solid tumor such as melanoma, head and neck, liver or kidney cancer. The rearranged chain carries TRBV5-6 and TRBJ2-3; the D gene cannot be named for sure. Sample: CD4+ or CD8+ T cells sorted from blood, taken in a trial of the OX40 agonist ivuxolimab. The DNA sequence follows: TGTGCCAGCAGCTTTGGCACAGATACGCAGTATTTT. Translated, this is CASSFGTDTQYF.